The TCR beta chain described here comes from a study of blood T cell repertoires in COVID-19. There are many counts of this clone. Method: immunoSEQ multiplex PCR; TCRdb's copy keeps in-frame clones and lacks some. This table has 200,000 or so clones, roughly four fifths appearing once. With 2 bases clipped from V and 5 bases from J, the junction kept 6 bases outside the gene matches. CDR3 length equals 15 residues. In germline, CDR1 is SGHAT, CDR2 FQDESV (reference sequence). The sequencing sample was made of peripheral blood. The source is a woman younger than 45 with acute or convalescent COVID-19. V gene TRBV11-1 combines with J gene TRBJ1-1; 9 bases match TRBD1. The CDR3 is CASSLSTGGLTEAFF. CDR3 nucleotide sequence: TGTGCCAGCAGCTTATCTACAGGGGGCTTAACTGAAGCTTTCTTT. The full variable domain, its missing parts supplied by reference TRBV11-1 and TRBJ1-1, is EAEVAQSPRYKITEKSQAVAFWCDPISGHATLYWYRQILGQGPELLVQFQDESVVDDSQLPKDRFSAERLKGVDSTLKIQPAELGDSAMYLCASSLSTGGLTEAFFGQGTRLTVV.